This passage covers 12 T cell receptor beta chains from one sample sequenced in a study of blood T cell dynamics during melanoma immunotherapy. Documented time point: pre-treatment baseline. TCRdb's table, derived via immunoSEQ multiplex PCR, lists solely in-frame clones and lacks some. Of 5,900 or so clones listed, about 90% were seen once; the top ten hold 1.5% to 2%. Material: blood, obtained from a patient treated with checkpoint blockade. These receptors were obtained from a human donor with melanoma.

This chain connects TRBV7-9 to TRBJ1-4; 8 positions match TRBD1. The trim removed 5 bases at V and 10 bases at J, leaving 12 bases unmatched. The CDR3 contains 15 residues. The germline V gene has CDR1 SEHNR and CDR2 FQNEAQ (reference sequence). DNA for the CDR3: TGTGCCAGCAGCCCCCCCCGGACAGGGCCGGGAAAACTGTTTTTT. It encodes CASSPPRTGPGKLFF.

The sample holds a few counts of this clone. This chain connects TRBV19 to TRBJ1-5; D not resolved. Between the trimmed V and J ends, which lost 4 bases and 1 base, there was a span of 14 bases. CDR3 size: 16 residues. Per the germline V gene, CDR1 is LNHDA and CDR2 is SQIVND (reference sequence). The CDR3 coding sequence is TGTGCCAGTAGTACCTTCGGCCCCGGAAGCAATCAGCCCCAGCATTTT. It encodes CASSTFGPGSNQPQHF.

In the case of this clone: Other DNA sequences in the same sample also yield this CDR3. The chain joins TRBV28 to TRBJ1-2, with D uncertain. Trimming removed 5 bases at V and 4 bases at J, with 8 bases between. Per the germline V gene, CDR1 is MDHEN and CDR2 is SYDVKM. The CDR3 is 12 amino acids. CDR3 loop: CASSPEVYGYTF. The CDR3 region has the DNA TGTGCCAGCAGTCCCGAAGTCTATGGCTACACCTTC.

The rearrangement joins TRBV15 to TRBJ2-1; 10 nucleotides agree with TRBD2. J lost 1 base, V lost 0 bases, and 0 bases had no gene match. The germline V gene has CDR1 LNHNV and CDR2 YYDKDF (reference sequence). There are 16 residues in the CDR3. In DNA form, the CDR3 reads TGTGCCACCAGCAGAGATAGCGGGGGGTCCTACAATGAGCAGTTCTTC. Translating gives CATSRDSGGSYNEQFF.

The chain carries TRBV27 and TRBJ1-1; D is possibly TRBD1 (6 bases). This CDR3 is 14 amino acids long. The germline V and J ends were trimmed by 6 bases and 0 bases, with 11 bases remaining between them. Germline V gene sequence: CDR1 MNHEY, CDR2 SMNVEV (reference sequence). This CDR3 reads CASRLGGMNTEAFF. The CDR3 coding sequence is TGTGCCAGCAGATTAGGGGGAATGAACACTGAAGCTTTCTTT.

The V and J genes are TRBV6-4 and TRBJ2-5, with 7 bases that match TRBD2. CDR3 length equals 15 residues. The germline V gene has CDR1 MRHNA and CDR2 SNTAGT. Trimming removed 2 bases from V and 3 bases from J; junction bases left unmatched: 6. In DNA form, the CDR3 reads TGTGCCAGCAGTGACGGGATAGGGAGGGAAGAGACCCAGTACTTC. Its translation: CASSDGIGREETQYF.

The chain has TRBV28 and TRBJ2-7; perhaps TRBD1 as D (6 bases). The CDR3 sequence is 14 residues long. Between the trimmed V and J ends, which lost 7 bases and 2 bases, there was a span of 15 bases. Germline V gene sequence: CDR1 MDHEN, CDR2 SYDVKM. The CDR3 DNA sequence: TGTGCCAGCACAAGTGGACAGAATACCTACGAGCAGTACTTC. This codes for CASTSGQNTYEQYF.

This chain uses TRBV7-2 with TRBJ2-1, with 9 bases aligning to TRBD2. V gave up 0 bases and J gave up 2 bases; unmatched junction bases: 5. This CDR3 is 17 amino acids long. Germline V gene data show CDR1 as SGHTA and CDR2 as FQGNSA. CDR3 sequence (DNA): TGTGCCAGCAGCTTAGCCCCGGCGGGGGGGGCCTACAATGAGCAGTTCTTC. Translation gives CASSLAPAGGAYNEQFF.

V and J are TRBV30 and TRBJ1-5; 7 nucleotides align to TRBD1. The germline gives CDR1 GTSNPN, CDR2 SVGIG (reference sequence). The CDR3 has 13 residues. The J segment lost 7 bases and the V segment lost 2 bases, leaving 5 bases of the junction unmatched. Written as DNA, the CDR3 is TGTGCCTGGAGTAAAGGGGGCGAACAGCCCCAGCATTTT. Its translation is CAWSKGGEQPQHF.

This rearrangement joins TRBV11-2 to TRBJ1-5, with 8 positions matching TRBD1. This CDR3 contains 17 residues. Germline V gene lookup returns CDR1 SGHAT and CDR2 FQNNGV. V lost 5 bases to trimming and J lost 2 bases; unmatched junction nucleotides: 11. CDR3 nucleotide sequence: TGTGCCAGCAGCCCAACATTACAGGGGGATGGCAATCAGCCCCAGCATTTT. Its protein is CASSPTLQGDGNQPQHF.

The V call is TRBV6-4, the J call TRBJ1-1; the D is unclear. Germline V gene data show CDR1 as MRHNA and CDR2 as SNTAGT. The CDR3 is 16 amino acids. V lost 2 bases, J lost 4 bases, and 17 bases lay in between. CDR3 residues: CASSDPRDPGPTEAFF. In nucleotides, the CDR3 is TGTGCCAGCAGTGACCCCAGAGACCCAGGTCCCACTGAAGCTTTCTTT.

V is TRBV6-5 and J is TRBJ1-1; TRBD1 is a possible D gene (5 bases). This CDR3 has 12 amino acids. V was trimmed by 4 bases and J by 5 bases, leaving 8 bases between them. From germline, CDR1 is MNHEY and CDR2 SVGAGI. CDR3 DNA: TGTGCCAGCAGTTTCCGGGGGACTGAAGCTTTCTTT. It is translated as CASSFRGTEAFF.